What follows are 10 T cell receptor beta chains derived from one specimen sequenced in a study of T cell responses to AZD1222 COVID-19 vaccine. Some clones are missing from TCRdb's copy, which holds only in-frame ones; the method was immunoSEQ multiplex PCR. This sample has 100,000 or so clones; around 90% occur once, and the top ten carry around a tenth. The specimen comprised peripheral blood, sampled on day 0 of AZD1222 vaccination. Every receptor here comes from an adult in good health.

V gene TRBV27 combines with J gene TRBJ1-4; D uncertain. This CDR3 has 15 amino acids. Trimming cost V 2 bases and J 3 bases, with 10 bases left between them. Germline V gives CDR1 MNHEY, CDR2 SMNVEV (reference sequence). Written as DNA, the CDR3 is TGTGCCAGCAGTTTACTCGGATCGTCTAATGAAAAACTGTTTTTT. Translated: CASSLLGSSNEKLFF.

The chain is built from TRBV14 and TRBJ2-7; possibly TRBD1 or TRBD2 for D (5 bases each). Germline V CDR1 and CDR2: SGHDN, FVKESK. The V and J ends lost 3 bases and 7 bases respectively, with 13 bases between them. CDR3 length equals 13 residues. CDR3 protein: CASSHEGMGEQYF. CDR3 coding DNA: TGTGCCAGCAGCCATGAGGGGATGGGAGAGCAGTACTTC.

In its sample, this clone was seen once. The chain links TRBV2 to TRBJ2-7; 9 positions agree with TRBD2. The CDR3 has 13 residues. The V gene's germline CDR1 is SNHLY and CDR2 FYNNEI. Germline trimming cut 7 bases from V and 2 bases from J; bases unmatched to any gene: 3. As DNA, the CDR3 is TGTGCCAGCATTGCTAGCGGGACCTACGAGCAGTACTTC. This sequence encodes CASIASGTYEQYF.

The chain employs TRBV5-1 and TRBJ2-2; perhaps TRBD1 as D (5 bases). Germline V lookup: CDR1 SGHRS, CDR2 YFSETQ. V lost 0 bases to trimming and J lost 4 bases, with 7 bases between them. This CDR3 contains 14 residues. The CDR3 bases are TGCGCCAGCAGCTTGGGTAGGGGCACCGGGGAGCTGTTTTTT. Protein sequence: CASSLGRGTGELFF.

This chain's CDR3 is CASSPAGGAYNEQFF. CDR3 nucleotides: TGTGCCAGCAGCCCGGCAGGGGGGGCCTACAATGAGCAGTTCTTC. This chain connects TRBV9 to TRBJ2-1; the D gene could be TRBD1 or TRBD2 (7 bases each). Trimming took 4 bases from V and 2 from J, leaving 13 bases between them. Germline lookup yields CDR1 SGDLS and CDR2 YYNGEE. The CDR3 spans 15 residues. Full variable domain (outside the CDR3, taken from reference TRBV9 and TRBJ2-1): DSGVTQTPKHLITATGQRVTLRCSPRSGDLSVYWYQQSLDQGLQFLIQYYNGEERAKGNILERFSAQQFPDLHSELNLSSLELGDSALYFCASSPAGGAYNEQFFGPGTRLTVL.

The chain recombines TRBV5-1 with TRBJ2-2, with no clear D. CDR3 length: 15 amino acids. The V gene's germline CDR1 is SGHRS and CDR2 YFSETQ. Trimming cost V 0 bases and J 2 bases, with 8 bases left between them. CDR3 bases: TGCGCCAGCAGCTTGGGGGGAATTAACACCGGGGAGCTGTTTTTT. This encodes CASSLGGINTGELFF.

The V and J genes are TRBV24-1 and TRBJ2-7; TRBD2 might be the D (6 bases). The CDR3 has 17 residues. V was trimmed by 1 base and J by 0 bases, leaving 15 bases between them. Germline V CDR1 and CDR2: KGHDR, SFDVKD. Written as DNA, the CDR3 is TGTGCCACCAGTGATTTCCCGGGGCGGGGTAGCTCCTACGAGCAGTACTTC. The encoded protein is CATSDFPGRGSSYEQYF.

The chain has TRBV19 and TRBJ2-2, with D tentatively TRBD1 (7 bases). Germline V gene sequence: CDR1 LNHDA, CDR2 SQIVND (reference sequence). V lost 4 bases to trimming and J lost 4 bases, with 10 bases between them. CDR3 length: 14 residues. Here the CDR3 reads CASSRQGGTGELFF. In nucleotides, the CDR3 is TGTGCCAGTAGTAGACAGGGAGGCACCGGGGAGCTGTTTTTT.

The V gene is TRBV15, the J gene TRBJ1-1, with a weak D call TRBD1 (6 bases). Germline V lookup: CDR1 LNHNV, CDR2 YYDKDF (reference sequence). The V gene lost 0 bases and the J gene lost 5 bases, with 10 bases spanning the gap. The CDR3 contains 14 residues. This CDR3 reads CATSRDNRVTEAFF. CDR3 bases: TGTGCCACCAGCAGAGATAACAGGGTAACTGAAGCTTTCTTT.

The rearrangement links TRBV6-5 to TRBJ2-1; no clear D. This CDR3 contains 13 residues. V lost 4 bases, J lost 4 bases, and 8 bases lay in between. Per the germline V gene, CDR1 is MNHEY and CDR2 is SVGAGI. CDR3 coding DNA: TGTGCCAGCAGTTCCACTGGATACAATGAGCAGTTCTTC. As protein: CASSSTGYNEQFF.